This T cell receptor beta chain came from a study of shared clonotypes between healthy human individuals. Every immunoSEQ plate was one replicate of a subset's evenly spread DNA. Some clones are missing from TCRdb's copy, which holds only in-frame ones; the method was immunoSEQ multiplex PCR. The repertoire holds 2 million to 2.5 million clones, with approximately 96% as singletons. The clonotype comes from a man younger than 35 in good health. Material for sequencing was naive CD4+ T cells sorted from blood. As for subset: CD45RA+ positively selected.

In DNA, the CDR3 is TGTGCCAGCAGCTCATCCTCCCCGGAGACCCAGTACTTC. This gives the protein CASSSSSPETQYF. This chain links TRBV7-2 with TRBJ2-5; no firm D call. Germline assignment: CDR1 SGHTA and CDR2 FQGNSA. Trimming stripped 4 bases from V and 5 bases from J, with 11 bases between. The CDR3 has 13 amino acids.